This T cell receptor beta chain stems from a study of control samples from healthy donors and cancer patients. Using immunoSEQ multiplex PCR, the repertoire was profiled, and TCRdb retains in-frame clones only, with some absent. The data hold about 120,000 clones, with 88% observed a single time. CDR3 length: 13 residues. The germline V gene encodes CDR1 GTSNPN and CDR2 SVGIG (reference sequence). The V end lost 4 bases, the J end lost 1 base, and 10 bases lay between the germline ends. Specimen: blood. The V gene is TRBV30, the J gene TRBJ1-1; weak D call: TRBD1 (5 bases). The sequence came from a man aged 40-50 years in good health. The DNA of the CDR3 is TGTGCCTGGAACTCTCAGGGGAACACTGAAGCTTTCTTT. This translates into CAWNSQGNTEAFF.